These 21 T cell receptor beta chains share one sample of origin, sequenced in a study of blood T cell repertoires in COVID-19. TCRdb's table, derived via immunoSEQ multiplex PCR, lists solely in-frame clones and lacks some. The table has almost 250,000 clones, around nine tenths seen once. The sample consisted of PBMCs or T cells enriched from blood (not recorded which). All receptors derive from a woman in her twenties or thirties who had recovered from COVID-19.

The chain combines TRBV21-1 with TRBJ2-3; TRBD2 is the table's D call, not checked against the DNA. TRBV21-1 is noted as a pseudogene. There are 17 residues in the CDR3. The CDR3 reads CASSTACKLILTDTQYF. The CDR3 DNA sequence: TGTGCCAGCAGCACTGCCTGTAAACTGATACTCACAGATACGCAGTATTTT.

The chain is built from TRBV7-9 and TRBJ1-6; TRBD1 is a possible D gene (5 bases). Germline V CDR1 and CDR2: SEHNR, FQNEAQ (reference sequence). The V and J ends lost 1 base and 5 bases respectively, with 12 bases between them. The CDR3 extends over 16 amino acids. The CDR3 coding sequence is TGTGCCAGCAGCTTAGTTGGGGCGGTCGATAATTCACCCCTCCACTTT. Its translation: CASSLVGAVDNSPLHF.

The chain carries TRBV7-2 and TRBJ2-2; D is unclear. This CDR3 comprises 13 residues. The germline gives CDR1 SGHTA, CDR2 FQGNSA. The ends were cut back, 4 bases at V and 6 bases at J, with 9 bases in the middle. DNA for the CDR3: TGTGCCAGCAGCTCTCGTAGCCCCGGGGAGCTGTTTTTT. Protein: CASSSRSPGELFF.

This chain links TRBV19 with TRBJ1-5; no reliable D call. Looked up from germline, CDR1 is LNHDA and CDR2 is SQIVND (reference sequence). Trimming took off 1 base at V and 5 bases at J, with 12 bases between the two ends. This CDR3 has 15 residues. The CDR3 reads CASSIGAFSDQPQHF. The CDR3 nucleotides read TGTGCCAGTAGTATAGGGGCGTTCTCGGATCAGCCCCAGCATTTT.

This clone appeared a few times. The CDR3 DNA is TGCAGCGTTGAGAGCGGGTCCTACGAGCAGTACTTC. Translating it yields CSVESGSYEQYF. The V and J genes are TRBV29-1 and TRBJ2-7; possible D gene TRBD2, 6 bases. V was clipped by 3 bases and J by 1 base, with 7 bases between them. Germline V CDR1 and CDR2: SQVTM, ANQGSEA. The CDR3 sequence is 12 residues long.

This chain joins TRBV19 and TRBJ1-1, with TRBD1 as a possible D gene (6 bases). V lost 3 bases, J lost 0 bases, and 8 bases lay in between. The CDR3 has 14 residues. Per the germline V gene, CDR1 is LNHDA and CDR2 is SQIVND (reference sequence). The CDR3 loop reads CASSMDRMNTEAFF. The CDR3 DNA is TGTGCCAGTAGTATGGACAGAATGAACACTGAAGCTTTCTTT.

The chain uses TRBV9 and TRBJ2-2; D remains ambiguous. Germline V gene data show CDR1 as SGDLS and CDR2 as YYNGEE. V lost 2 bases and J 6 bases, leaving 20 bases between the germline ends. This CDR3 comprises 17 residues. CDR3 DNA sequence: TGTGCCAGCAGCGTTACCCTGGGCCAAACCCACCCCGGGGAGCTGTTTTTT. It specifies CASSVTLGQTHPGELFF.

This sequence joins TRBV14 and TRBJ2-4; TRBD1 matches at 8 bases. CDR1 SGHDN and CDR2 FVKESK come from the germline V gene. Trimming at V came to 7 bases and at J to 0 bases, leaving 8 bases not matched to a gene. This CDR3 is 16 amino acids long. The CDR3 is CASTTVGQVAKNIQYF. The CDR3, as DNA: TGTGCCAGCACCACGGTGGGACAGGTAGCCAAAAACATTCAGTACTTC. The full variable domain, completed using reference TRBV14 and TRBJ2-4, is EAGVTQFPSHSVIEKGQTVTLRCDPISGHDNLYWYRRVMGKEIKFLLHFVKESKQDESGMPNNRFLAERTGGTYSTLKVQPAELEDSGVYFCASTTVGQVAKNIQYFGAGTRLSVL.

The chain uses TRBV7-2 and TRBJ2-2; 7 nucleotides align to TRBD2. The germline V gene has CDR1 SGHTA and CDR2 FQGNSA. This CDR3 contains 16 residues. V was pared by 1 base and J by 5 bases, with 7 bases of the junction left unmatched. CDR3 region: CASSLVAGEWTGELFF. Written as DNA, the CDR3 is TGTGCCAGCAGCTTAGTTGCGGGAGAGTGGACCGGGGAGCTGTTTTTT.

CDR3 loop: CASSQFLTGITEAFF. In nucleotides, the CDR3 is TGCGCCAGCAGCCAATTTTTAACGGGGATCACTGAAGCTTTCTTT. This chain links TRBV4-3 with TRBJ1-1; D unresolved. V lost 2 bases to trimming and J lost 4 bases, with 14 bases between them. The CDR3 is made up of 15 amino acids. CDR1 LGHNA and CDR2 YSLEER come from the germline V gene.

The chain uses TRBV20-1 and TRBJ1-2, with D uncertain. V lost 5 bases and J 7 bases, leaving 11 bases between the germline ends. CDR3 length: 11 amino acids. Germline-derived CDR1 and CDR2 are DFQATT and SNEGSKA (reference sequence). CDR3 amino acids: CSASRAGGYTF. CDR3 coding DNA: TGCAGTGCTTCGAGGGCTGGTGGCTACACCTTC.

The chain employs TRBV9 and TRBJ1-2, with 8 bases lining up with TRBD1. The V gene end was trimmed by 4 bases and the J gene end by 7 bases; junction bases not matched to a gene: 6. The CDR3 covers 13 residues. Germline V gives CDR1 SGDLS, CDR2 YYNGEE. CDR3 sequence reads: CASSLTGGLGYTF. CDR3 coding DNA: TGTGCCAGCAGCTTAACAGGGGGTCTTGGCTACACCTTC.

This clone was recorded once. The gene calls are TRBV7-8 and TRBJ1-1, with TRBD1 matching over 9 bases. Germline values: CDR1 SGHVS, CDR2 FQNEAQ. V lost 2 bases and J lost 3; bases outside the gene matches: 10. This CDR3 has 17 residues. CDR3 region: CASSLRVPGQGYTEAFF. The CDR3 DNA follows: TGTGCCAGCAGCTTAAGGGTCCCGGGACAGGGATACACTGAAGCTTTCTTT.

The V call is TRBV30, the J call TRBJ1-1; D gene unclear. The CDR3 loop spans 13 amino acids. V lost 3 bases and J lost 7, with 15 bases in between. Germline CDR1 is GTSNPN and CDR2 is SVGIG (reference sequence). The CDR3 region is CAWSRGGRVEAFF. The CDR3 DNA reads TGTGCCTGGAGCAGAGGAGGGAGGGTTGAAGCTTTCTTT.

Written as DNA, the CDR3 is TGTGCCAGCAGCACCAGCACTAGGAACACTGAAGCTTTCTTT. It encodes CASSTSTRNTEAFF. The V and J genes are TRBV9 and TRBJ1-1; D remains ambiguous. Germline assignment: CDR1 SGDLS and CDR2 YYNGEE. Trimming stripped 4 bases from V and 1 base from J, with 11 bases between. The length of the CDR3 is 14 residues.

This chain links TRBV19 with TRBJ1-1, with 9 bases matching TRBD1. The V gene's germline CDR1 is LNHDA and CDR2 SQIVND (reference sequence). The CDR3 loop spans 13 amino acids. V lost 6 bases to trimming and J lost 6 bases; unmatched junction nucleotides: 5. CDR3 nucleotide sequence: TGTGCCAGTAGCGGACAGGGGAGAGCTGAAGCTTTCTTT. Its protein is CASSGQGRAEAFF.

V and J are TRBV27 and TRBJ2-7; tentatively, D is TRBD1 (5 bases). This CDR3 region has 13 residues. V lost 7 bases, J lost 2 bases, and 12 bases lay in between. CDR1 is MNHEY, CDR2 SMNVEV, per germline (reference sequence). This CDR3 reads CASKGRATYEQYF. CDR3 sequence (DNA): TGTGCCAGCAAGGGCAGGGCGACCTACGAGCAGTACTTC.

This chain's CDR3 is CASSLGTGRTEAFF. The CDR3 DNA follows: TGTGCCAGTAGTCTGGGGACAGGGAGGACTGAAGCTTTCTTT. The chain carries TRBV19 and TRBJ1-1; 9 bases line up with TRBD1. The junction had 6 bases not matched to a gene; V was cut back by 5 bases and J by 5 bases. This CDR3 has 14 amino acids. Germline lookup yields CDR1 LNHDA and CDR2 SQIVND (reference sequence).

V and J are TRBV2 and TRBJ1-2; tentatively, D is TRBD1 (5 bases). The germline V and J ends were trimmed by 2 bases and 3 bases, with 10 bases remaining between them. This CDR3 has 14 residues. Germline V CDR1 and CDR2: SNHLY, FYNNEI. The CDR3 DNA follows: TGTGCCAGCAGTGAATGGGGGGACTACTATGGCTACACCTTC. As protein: CASSEWGDYYGYTF.

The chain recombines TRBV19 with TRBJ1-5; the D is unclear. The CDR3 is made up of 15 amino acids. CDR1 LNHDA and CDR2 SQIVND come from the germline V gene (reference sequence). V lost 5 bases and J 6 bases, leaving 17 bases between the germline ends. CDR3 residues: CASSQRYRRGQPQHF. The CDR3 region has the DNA TGTGCCAGTAGTCAAAGGTATCGGAGAGGTCAGCCCCAGCATTTT. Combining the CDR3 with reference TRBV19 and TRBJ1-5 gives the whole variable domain DGGITQSPKYLFRKEGQNVTLSCEQNLNHDAMYWYRQDPGQGLRLIYYSQIVNDFQKGDIAEGYSVSREKKESFPLTVTSAQKNPTAFYLCASSQRYRRGQPQHFGDGTRLSIL.

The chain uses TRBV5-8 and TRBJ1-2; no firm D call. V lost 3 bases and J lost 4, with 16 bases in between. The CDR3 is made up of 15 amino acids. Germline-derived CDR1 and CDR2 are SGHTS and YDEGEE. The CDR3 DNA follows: TGTGCCAGCAGCTCCCGACGGGGAGCTGGCTATGGCTACACCTTC. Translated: CASSSRRGAGYGYTF.